This section outlines one T cell receptor (beta chain) sequence together with its context. Its antigen is currently unknown. Primers: 60 Vbeta forward and 13 Jbeta reverse. Authors' analysis steps: Later, an analysis found 80 million or so unique TCR beta chains, and some 10 million of these were shared. Clones were read by immunoSEQ multiplex PCR, and TCRdb kept only the in-frame ones, dropping some. V, J and clone size reflect that table, while D and trimming were determined from the DNA. The profile shows about 190,000 clones, under 85% of them singletons. This sample was taken from a study of cytomegalovirus exposure and HLA in healthy donors. Findings of the study overall: The listing of about 150 TCR beta chains classed them as cytomegalovirus-associated. TCR sequences were mostly rare, though some public TCRs occurred in many donors. For presence/absence analyses, sequencing depth was assumed to be roughly uniform across donors.

CDR1 SGDLS and CDR2 YYNGEE come from the germline V gene. The CDR3 length is 18 residues. V gave up 1 base and J gave up 4 bases; unmatched junction bases: 14. Sequencing input: PBMCs. The clonotype originates from a woman under 30 in good health and CMV-seronegative. The rearrangement joins TRBV9 to TRBJ2-1; 7 nucleotides agree with TRBD2. Here the CDR3 reads CASSVPPTPSGDYNEQFF. As DNA, the CDR3 is TGTGCCAGCAGCGTACCACCCACCCCTAGCGGAGATTACAATGAGCAGTTCTTC.